This T cell receptor (beta chain) was found in a study of blood T cell repertoires in COVID-19. Method: immunoSEQ multiplex PCR; TCRdb's copy keeps in-frame clones and lacks some. The sample has about 170,000 clones, around nine tenths seen once. This clone showed up many times. Trimming pared 4 bases from V and 6 bases from J, leaving 12 bases between. This CDR3 is built from 13 residues. Looked up from germline, CDR1 is MNHEY and CDR2 is SMNVEV (reference sequence). The rearrangement joins TRBV27 to TRBJ1-2; D possibly corresponds to TRBD1 (6 bases). The source of this sequence is a woman over 75 with COVID-19, enrolled during active disease. Material for sequencing was peripheral blood. CDR3 region: CASSSRGSDGYTF. CDR3 bases: TGTGCCAGCAGTTCAAGGGGGTCCGATGGCTACACCTTC.